Listed below are T cell receptor beta chains from one sample, sequenced in a study of shared clonotypes between healthy human individuals. Data came from immunoSEQ multiplex PCR; TCRdb stores just in-frame clones and leaves some out. The sample has around 1.1 million clones, approximately 80% seen once. Source material: memory CD4+ T cells from PBMCs. These receptors were obtained from a man between 18 and 35 years old in good health. Some clones in this sample may be carry-over from other donors' samples. The CDR3 runs from the conserved cysteine through the conserved F or W. A D gene is named only where the DNA matches it firmly. Size values are once, few and many counts, or a class for expanded clones, and some rows have none.

j_call	v_call	d_call	clone_size	cdr3_aa	cdr3_nt
TRBJ2-5	TRBV7-8	.	.	CASSQLIGETQYF	TGTGCCAGCAGCCAACTGATAGGAGAGACCCAGTACTTC
TRBJ1-5	TRBV5-1	.	.	CASSPGEDQPQHF	TGCGCCAGCAGCCCGGGCGAGGATCAGCCCCAGCATTTT
TRBJ2-7	TRBV4-2	TRBD2	few	CASSQAAGLDLYEQYF	TGTGCCAGCAGCCAAGCTGCGGGACTAGACCTCTACGAGCAGTACTTC
TRBJ2-4	TRBV19	TRBD1	.	CASSPGQGMAKNIQYF	TGTGCCAGTAGTCCGGGACAGGGGATGGCCAAAAACATTCAGTACTTC
TRBJ1-4	TRBV18	TRBD1	.	CASSPQGVNEKLFF	TGTGCCAGCTCACCTCAGGGGGTAAATGAAAAACTGTTTTTT
TRBJ1-2	TRBV28	.	once	CASSEPGSGYGYTF	TGTGCCAGCAGTGAGCCCGGGAGCGGCTATGGCTACACCTTC
TRBJ1-2	TRBV21-1	.	.	CASSAYSLGQGSPNYGYTF	TGTGCCAGCAGCGCCTACTCGTTAGGACAGGGCTCACCGAACTATGGCTACACCTTC
TRBJ1-3	TRBV7-9	.	.	CASRPPPRTGNTIYF	TGTGCCAGCAGACCTCCCCCAAGGACTGGAAACACCATATATTTT
TRBJ1-5	TRBV28	.	.	CASSYIQHQPQHF	TGTGCCAGCAGTTATATCCAGCATCAGCCCCAGCATTTT
TRBJ2-5	TRBV5-1	.	.	CASSLGAAAETQYF	TGCGCCAGCAGCCTAGGGGCGGCGGCAGAGACCCAGTACTTC
TRBJ2-7	TRBV6-6	TRBD2	.	CASSQYVGLAAYEQYF	TGTGCCAGCAGTCAATATGTAGGACTAGCGGCCTACGAGCAGTACTTC
TRBJ1-1	TRBV6-5	.	.	CASRPNRHENTEAFF	TGTGCCAGCAGGCCCAACCGACACGAGAACACTGAAGCTTTCTTT
TRBJ2-3	TRBV5-6	.	.	CASSLAPGARDTQYF	TGTGCCAGCAGCTTGGCCCCAGGGGCAAGGGATACGCAGTATTTT
TRBJ1-1	TRBV7-2	.	.	CASIARGGDTEAFF	TGTGCCAGCATCGCTCGTGGGGGCGATACTGAAGCTTTCTTT
TRBJ1-4	TRBV19	.	few	CASSAGWANEKLFF	TGTGCCAGTAGCGCAGGGTGGGCTAATGAAAAACTGTTTTTT
TRBJ1-1	TRBV5-1	.	.	CASSLDGGGTEAFF	TGCGCCAGCAGCCTAGACGGCGGGGGCACTGAAGCTTTCTTT
TRBJ2-5	TRBV5-1	.	.	CASRSQETQYF	TGCGCCAGCAGGTCTCAAGAGACCCAGTACTTC
TRBJ1-1	TRBV6-1	TRBD1	.	CASRQLGQSVEAFF	TGTGCCAGCAGGCAACTGGGACAGTCAGTAGAAGCTTTCTTT
TRBJ2-5	TRBV4-1	.	.	CASSPPRALETQYF	TGCGCCAGCAGCCCGCCCAGAGCGCTAGAGACCCAGTACTTC
TRBJ2-2	TRBV7-2	TRBD1	.	CASSLRDRGLGTGELFF	TGTGCCAGCAGCCTCCGGGACAGGGGGCTCGGGACCGGGGAGCTGTTTTTT
TRBJ2-3	TRBV5-6	TRBD1	.	CASSSGQKFLDTQYF	TGTGCCAGCAGCTCGGGACAGAAGTTCTTAGATACGCAGTATTTT
TRBJ2-7	TRBV27	.	.	CASSPQGRGLREQYF	TGTGCCAGCAGTCCTCAGGGGCGGGGGTTGCGCGAGCAGTACTTC
TRBJ2-1	TRBV11-2	TRBD2	.	CASSPSGSYNEQFF	TGTGCCAGCAGCCCTAGCGGGAGTTACAATGAGCAGTTCTTC
TRBJ2-7	TRBV19	.	.	CASSELQAEQYF	TGTGCCAGTAGTGAGCTCCAAGCCGAGCAGTACTTC
TRBJ2-2	TRBV2	.	.	CASSEEGAGELFF	TGTGCCAGCAGTGAAGAGGGGGCCGGGGAGCTGTTTTTT
TRBJ2-6	TRBV28	.	.	CASSSPSSGANVLTF	TGTGCCAGCAGCTCACCAAGCTCTGGGGCCAACGTCCTGACTTTC
TRBJ2-3	TRBV7-3	TRBD1	.	CASSLGTGISTDTQYF	TGTGCCAGCAGCTTAGGGACAGGGATTAGCACAGATACGCAGTATTTT
TRBJ1-5	TRBV28	.	.	CASKEGLQPQHF	TGTGCCAGCAAGGAGGGTCTTCAGCCCCAGCATTTT
TRBJ2-5	TRBV2	.	few	CASVLERQETQYF	TGTGCCAGCGTCCTAGAGAGGCAAGAGACCCAGTACTTC
TRBJ1-2	TRBV6-1	.	few	CASSVPVHGYTF	TGTGCCAGCAGTGTACCAGTGCATGGCTACACCTTC
TRBJ1-2	TRBV4-3	.	.	CASSQDPVLDYGYTF	TGCGCCAGCAGCCAAGATCCTGTCTTGGACTATGGCTACACCTTC
TRBJ2-2	TRBV2	.	.	CASSPLSASGGELFF	TGTGCCAGCAGTCCTCTAAGTGCCTCCGGTGGGGAGCTGTTTTTT
TRBJ2-1	TRBV6-4	TRBD1	.	CASSVTGERFWLHNEQFF	TGTGCCAGCAGTGTGACAGGGGAAAGATTTTGGCTCCACAATGAGCAGTTCTTC
TRBJ2-1	TRBV5-6	TRBD1	many	CASSLDRGSYNEQFF	TGTGCCAGCAGCTTGGACAGGGGCTCCTACAATGAGCAGTTCTTC
TRBJ2-7	TRBV18	.	.	CASSPRETYEQYF	TGTGCCAGCTCACCAAGGGAAACCTACGAGCAGTACTTC
TRBJ2-1	TRBV9	.	.	CASSVSGPGGREQFF	TGTGCCAGCAGCGTTAGCGGCCCTGGGGGTCGTGAGCAGTTCTTC
TRBJ2-5	TRBV11-2	TRBD2	.	CASSLGVKRGQETQYF	TGTGCCAGCAGCTTAGGGGTAAAGCGGGGCCAAGAGACCCAGTACTTC
TRBJ1-5	TRBV25-1	TRBD1	many	CASSPRQGNQPQHF	TGTGCCAGCAGTCCTCGACAGGGAAATCAGCCCCAGCATTTT
TRBJ1-5	TRBV5-6	.	.	CASSLASVGVQHF	TGTGCCAGCAGCTTGGCCTCTGTAGGAGTCCAGCATTTT
TRBJ2-7	TRBV7-3	.	.	CASSPQGQSYEQYF	TGTGCCAGCAGCCCCCAGGGTCAGTCCTACGAGCAGTACTTC
TRBJ2-1	TRBV19	.	.	CASRLTIYNEQFF	TGTGCCAGTAGATTGACTATCTACAATGAGCAGTTCTTC
TRBJ2-2	TRBV10-1	TRBD2	.	CASSPPTRGRDGELFF	TGCGCCAGCAGTCCACCGACCCGCGGGAGGGACGGGGAGCTGTTTTTT
TRBJ2-7	TRBV29-1	TRBD1	.	CSIRQGSNEQYF	TGCAGCATACGACAGGGGTCCAACGAGCAGTACTTC
TRBJ1-2	TRBV7-9	TRBD1	.	CASSQDWTGEGYTF	TGTGCCAGCAGTCAAGACTGGACAGGCGAGGGCTACACCTTC
TRBJ1-1	TRBV28	.	.	CASSSPRLSMGTEAFF	TGTGCCAGCAGTTCCCCCCGTTTAAGCATGGGTACTGAAGCTTTCTTT
TRBJ2-3	TRBV11-2	TRBD1	few	CASSSDRDRSTDTQYF	TGTGCCAGCAGCTCCGACCGGGACAGAAGCACAGATACGCAGTATTTT
TRBJ2-7	TRBV5-1	.	.	CATNDGLSYEQYF	TGCGCCACCAATGACGGACTCTCCTACGAGCAGTACTTC
TRBJ2-3	TRBV6-1	TRBD1	.	CASRGQGVVDTQYF	TGTGCCAGCAGGGGACAGGGAGTAGTAGATACGCAGTATTTT
TRBJ2-3	TRBV5-1	TRBD2	once	CASSPGLAGGPDTQYF	TGCGCCAGCAGCCCGGGACTAGCGGGAGGCCCAGATACGCAGTATTTT
TRBJ2-2	TRBV18	.	.	CASSPPGVRGTGELFF	TGTGCCAGCTCACCACCTGGGGTCAGGGGCACCGGGGAGCTGTTTTTT
TRBJ2-7	TRBV27	TRBD1	.	CASSLYPLDRANEQYF	TGTGCCAGCAGTTTATACCCCCTAGACAGGGCGAACGAGCAGTACTTC
TRBJ1-3	TRBV4-1	.	.	CASSPPVGNTIYF	TGCGCCAGCAGCCCCCCGGTCGGAAACACCATATATTTT
TRBJ2-7	TRBV7-9	TRBD1	.	CASSPGDRGRYEQYF	TGTGCCAGCAGCCCGGGGGACAGGGGACGCTACGAGCAGTACTTC